A selection of T cell receptor beta chains follows, all from one sample in a study of blood T cell repertoires in COVID-19. Repertoires were generated with immunoSEQ multiplex PCR, while TCRdb's copy carries only in-frame clones and drops some. The repertoire has more than 200,000 clones, roughly 82% of them found once; the top ten carry about 1.4%. Sequences were obtained from peripheral blood. The receptors originated from a woman aged 40 to 50 who had recovered from COVID-19. The CDR3 runs from the conserved cysteine through the conserved F or W. A D gene is named only where the DNA matches it firmly. Clone size is stated in some rows and not others, as once, few, many or a class when expanded.

clone size	V gene	D gene	J gene	CDR3 DNA	CDR3 protein
few	TRBV7-9	-	TRBJ2-2	TGTGCCAGCAGCACTCAGGGGAACACCGGGGAGCTGTTTTTT	CASSTQGNTGELFF
-	TRBV9	-	TRBJ2-7	TGTGCCAGCAGCGTAGAGAGTGGCCCGGGCGAGCAGTACTTC	CASSVESGPGEQYF
-	TRBV4-1	-	TRBJ2-1	TGCGCCAGCAGCCCGAGCACAGGACGTTCAAATGAGCAGTTCTTC	CASSPSTGRSNEQFF
-	TRBV7-2	TRBD1	TRBJ2-7	TGTGCCAGCAGCCAAGGGACAGGGGTTTCCCCTTACGAGCAGTACTTC	CASSQGTGVSPYEQYF
-	TRBV6-1	TRBD1	TRBJ1-2	TGTGCCAGCAGTGAAATGGCTGGGACAGGATCCTATGGCTACACCTTC	CASSEMAGTGSYGYTF
-	TRBV5-6	-	TRBJ2-7	-	CASSLGWGQGTNTDF
-	TRBV27	-	TRBJ2-5	TGTGCCAGCAGTTTGGCCACCCAGGGGATGGAGACCCAGTACTTC	CASSLATQGMETQYF
-	TRBV7-6	-	TRBJ1-1	TGTGCCAGCAGCTTAGTACCGGCCGGAGAGAACACTGAAGCTTTCTTT	CASSLVPAGENTEAFF
-	TRBV6-5	TRBD1	TRBJ2-2	TGTGCCAGCACCCGGGACAGGCCCACCGGGGAGCTGTTTTTT	CASTRDRPTGELFF
-	TRBV4-3	TRBD1	TRBJ1-4	TGCGCCAGCAGCCAAGTAGTTTTTGACAGGGCGGTAGAAAAACTGTTTTTT	CASSQVVFDRAVEKLFF
-	TRBV19	-	TRBJ1-4	TGTGCCAGTAGCCTGACAGGACCCCGTGCAACTAATGAAAAACTGTTTTTT	CASSLTGPRATNEKLFF
-	TRBV6-1	TRBD2	TRBJ2-1	TGTGCCAGCAGCATAGCGGGGGGGCCTGGGAATGAGCAGTTCTTC	CASSIAGGPGNEQFF
-	TRBV19	TRBD2	TRBJ2-1	TGTGCCAGTGAAGATCAGCGGGGTAGCTCCTACAATGAGCAGTTCTTC	CASEDQRGSSYNEQFF
-	TRBV12-5	TRBD1	TRBJ1-2	TGTGCTAGTGGTATATCCGGGACAGGGATTCCCTTGGGTGCTGGCTACACCTTC	CASGISGTGIPLGAGYTF
-	TRBV19	-	TRBJ2-6	TGTGCCAGTAGCCGATACCGGGACACCAGCTCTGGGGCCAACGTCCTGACTTTC	CASSRYRDTSSGANVLTF
few	TRBV30	TRBD1	TRBJ1-5	TGTGCCTGGAGTCAAGACAGGGCTCAGCCCCAGCATTTT	CAWSQDRAQPQHF
-	TRBV9	-	TRBJ2-5	TGTGCCAGCAGCGTCCTGGGACAACAAAAAGAGACCCAGTACTTC	CASSVLGQQKETQYF
-	TRBV10-3	TRBD2	TRBJ2-1	TGTGCCATCAGTGAGTCAACCAGCGGGGTGACTAAATACAATGAGCAGTTCTTC	CAISESTSGVTKYNEQFF
-	TRBV29-1	-	TRBJ1-5	TGCAGCGTGGGTGGTAGGCAGGGTCAGCCCCAGCATTTT	CSVGGRQGQPQHF
-	TRBV9	TRBD2	TRBJ2-5	TGTGCCAGCAGCGTAGTGGGGCTGGCGGGGGTCGGGGAGACCCAGTACTTC	CASSVVGLAGVGETQYF